The next 32 T cell receptor beta chains were all read from a single sample in a study of shared T cell receptors in the human thymus. Method: immunoSEQ multiplex PCR; TCRdb's copy keeps in-frame clones and lacks some. In the table there are more than 550,000 clones, about 90% of which are singletons. The same data also contributed to another study, on human thymus T cells.

Material: thymocytes. These receptors all stem from a boy under two years old with a congenital heart defect.

The V gene is TRBV25-1, the J gene TRBJ2-7; 7 bases are shared with TRBD1. The CDR3 covers 15 residues. The V segment lost 0 bases and the J segment 3 bases; nucleotides outside the gene matches: 5. Germline V gives CDR1 MGHDK, CDR2 SYGVNS. In nucleotides, the CDR3 is TGTGCCAGCAGTGAATATTACAGGGGTCACTACGAGCAGTACTTC. As protein: CASSEYYRGHYEQYF.

The genes are TRBV28 and TRBJ1-4; D remains ambiguous. Germline CDR1 is MDHEN and CDR2 is SYDVKM. The CDR3 is 15 residues long. Trimming stripped 3 bases from V and 6 bases from J, with 14 bases between. CDR3 bases: TGTGCCAGCAGTTTCTCCTCGGGGAGGGATGAAAAACTGTTTTTT. Translation gives CASSFSSGRDEKLFF.

V and J are TRBV19 and TRBJ2-7; 8 bases align to TRBD1. Germline lookup yields CDR1 LNHDA and CDR2 SQIVND (reference sequence). CDR3 length equals 15 residues. Trimming took 3 bases from V and 3 from J; bases not matched to a gene: 7. Here the CDR3 reads CASSMADRDDYEQYF. CDR3 DNA sequence: TGTGCCAGTAGTATGGCGGACAGGGATGACTACGAGCAGTACTTC.

The rearrangement joins TRBV15 to TRBJ2-1; 9 nucleotides match TRBD1. Germline-derived CDR1 and CDR2 are LNHNV and YYDKDF (reference sequence). Trimming removed 1 base from V and 6 bases from J; junction bases left unmatched: 10. The CDR3 sequence is 17 residues long. The CDR3 loop is CATSRGTGTGFGNEQFF. The CDR3 DNA reads as TGTGCCACCAGCAGAGGAACCGGGACAGGGTTTGGCAATGAGCAGTTCTTC.

The rearrangement uses TRBV19 and TRBJ2-3; the match to TRBD2 covers 14 bases. The CDR3 has 15 residues. Germline trimming cut 3 bases from V and 4 bases from J; bases unmatched to any gene: 0. Germline V CDR1 and CDR2: LNHDA, SQIVND (reference sequence). The CDR3: CASSMGLAGADTQYF. CDR3 nucleotide sequence: TGTGCCAGTAGTATGGGACTAGCGGGGGCAGATACGCAGTATTTT.

This rearrangement joins TRBV7-9 to TRBJ1-3; D is possibly TRBD1 (6 bases). This CDR3 has 12 residues. V dropped 9 bases and J dropped 3 bases, with 9 bases sitting between them. Germline CDR1 is SEHNR and CDR2 is FQNEAQ (reference sequence). CDR3 bases: TGTGCCAGGGGGGCAGGTGGAAACACCATATATTTT. Translation: CARGAGGNTIYF.

V usage is TRBV13 and J usage is TRBJ2-1, with 10 bases identical to TRBD2. CDR3 length: 18 residues. Germline loops: CDR1 PRHDT, CDR2 FYEKMQ (reference sequence). Trimming at V came to 0 bases and at J to 2 bases, leaving 7 bases not matched to a gene. This CDR3 reads CASSLGVVAGGPYNEQFF. In DNA, the CDR3 is TGTGCCAGCAGCTTAGGCGTCGTAGCGGGAGGTCCCTACAATGAGCAGTTCTTC.

V gene TRBV19 combines with J gene TRBJ1-1; 8 bases match TRBD1. Germline assignment: CDR1 LNHDA and CDR2 SQIVND (reference sequence). The junction had 1 base not matched to a gene; V was cut back by 4 bases and J by 6 bases. The CDR3 has 12 residues. The DNA of the CDR3 is TGTGCCAGTAGTACAGGGGGCTCTGAAGCTTTCTTT. Translating it yields CASSTGGSEAFF.

The chain is built from TRBV5-8 and TRBJ1-5; TRBD1 matches at 9 bases. V shed 4 bases and J 3 bases; nucleotides not matched to a gene: 14. Looked up from germline, CDR1 is SGHTS and CDR2 is YDEGEE. This CDR3 contains 18 residues. The CDR3 nucleotides are TGTGCCAGCAGCCCATTAGGGACAGGGCTTTACACCAATCAGCCCCAGCATTTT. This gives the protein CASSPLGTGLYTNQPQHF.

The CDR3 spells CASSLGGSQLASGNTIYF. For the CDR3, the DNA is TGTGCCAGCAGCTTGGGTGGGAGCCAGCTGGCCTCTGGAAACACCATATATTTT. This sequence joins TRBV5-4 and TRBJ1-3; the D is unclear. V was shortened by 0 bases and J by 0 bases, with 16 bases between the two germline ends. The CDR3 length is 18 residues. The V gene's germline CDR1 is SGHNT and CDR2 YYREEE (reference sequence).

The chain links TRBV11-2 to TRBJ2-3; TRBD1 is a possible D gene (7 bases). This CDR3 contains 13 residues. V was shortened by 5 bases and J by 8 bases, with 14 bases between the two germline ends. CDR1 and CDR2 (germline): SGHAT, FQNNGV. The CDR3 nucleotides read TGTGCCAGCAGCCTCTCCCAGGGGGGTACGCAGTATTTT. Amino acid sequence: CASSLSQGGTQYF.

This clone was observed a handful of times. The chain combines TRBV30 with TRBJ2-6; 9 bases fit TRBD1. The V gene end was trimmed by 0 bases and the J gene end by 1 base; junction bases not matched to a gene: 10. The germline CDR1 and CDR2 sequences are GTSNPN and SVGIG (reference sequence). The CDR3 totals 19 residues. CDR3 coding DNA: TGTGCCTGGAGTGTACTCCTCCGGGACAGGGAATCTGGGGCCAACGTCCTGACTTTC. Translation gives CAWSVLLRDRESGANVLTF.

The CDR3 DNA follows: TGTGCCAGCAGCAACCGGGACAGGGACAGCTCTGGAAACACCATATATTTT. Amino acids: CASSNRDRDSSGNTIYF. The chain has TRBV11-3 and TRBJ1-3, with 9 bases lining up with TRBD1. The CDR3 runs 17 residues. CDR1 and CDR2 from the germline V gene are SGHNT and YENEEA. V trimming: 5 bases; J trimming: 0 bases; junction bases outside the gene matches: 8.

Regarding this clone: The same CDR3 also results from other DNA sequences found in this sample. The rearrangement uses TRBV27 and TRBJ1-5; 10 bases map to TRBD1. Germline V CDR1 and CDR2: MNHEY, SMNVEV (reference sequence). The ends lost 6 bases at V and 4 bases at J; junction bases unmatched: 3. CDR3 length equals 14 residues. The CDR3 is CASSLGQGNQPQHF. The CDR3 DNA reads as TGTGCCAGCAGCTTGGGACAGGGGAATCAGCCCCAGCATTTT.

This clone was observed a single time. The chain employs TRBV7-2 and TRBJ2-5; no firm D call. Germline V lookup: CDR1 SGHTA, CDR2 FQGNSA. Trimming pared 3 bases from V and 5 bases from J, leaving 10 bases between. The CDR3 covers 13 residues. The CDR3 here is CASSFDGWETQYF. The CDR3 DNA is TGTGCCAGCAGCTTTGACGGGTGGGAGACCCAGTACTTC. The whole variable domain, remainder taken from reference TRBV7-2 and TRBJ2-5, is GAGVSQSPSNKVTEKGKDVELRCDPISGHTALYWYRQSLGQGLEFLIYFQGNSAPDKSGLPSDRFSAERTGGSVSTLTIQRTQQEDSAVYLCASSFDGWETQYFGPGTRLLVL.

This chain joins TRBV7-6 and TRBJ2-1, with 12 nucleotides matching TRBD1. V lost 4 bases and J lost 7; bases outside the gene matches: 17. The CDR3 loop spans 19 amino acids. Germline-derived CDR1 and CDR2 are SGHVS and FNYEAQ. CDR3 bases: TGTGCCAGCAGCTCCACATATCCGGGACAGGGGGCTCAGAAGAATGAGCAGTTCTTC. This translates into CASSSTYPGQGAQKNEQFF.

This chain links TRBV28 with TRBJ1-5, with D possibly being TRBD1 (5 bases). The CDR3 loop spans 19 amino acids. Trimming stripped 3 bases from V and 2 bases from J, with 23 bases between. The germline V gene has CDR1 MDHEN and CDR2 SYDVKM. The CDR3 here is CASSFAGGVGCRCNQPQHF. The CDR3 DNA is TGTGCCAGCAGTTTCGCTGGAGGGGTGGGGTGTCGGTGCAATCAGCCCCAGCATTTT.

The chain joins TRBV29-1 to TRBJ1-1, with D possibly matching TRBD1 (6 bases). V lost 4 bases and J lost 1, with 16 bases in between. The CDR3 spans 15 residues. CDR1 is SQVTM, CDR2 ANQGSEA, per germline. CDR3 in DNA: TGCAGCGTTGGGGGTCAGGGGCGGAAGAACACTGAAGCTTTCTTT. This gives the protein CSVGGQGRKNTEAFF.

V gene TRBV30 combines with J gene TRBJ1-2; tentatively, D is TRBD1 (5 bases). The germline V gene encodes CDR1 GTSNPN and CDR2 SVGIG (reference sequence). The CDR3 loop spans 15 amino acids. Trimming left V 2 bases short and J 3 bases short, with 16 bases between. CDR3 sequence (DNA): TGTGCCTGGAGTCCCTGCCGGGGACTCCACTATGGCTACACCTTC. It codes for CAWSPCRGLHYGYTF.

This clone turned up a few times. The chain recombines TRBV6-5 with TRBJ2-1, with 7 nucleotides matching TRBD2. J was trimmed by 0 bases and V by 4 bases; bases with no gene match: 3. CDR1 and CDR2 from the germline V gene are MNHEY and SVGAGI. This CDR3 contains 15 residues. The CDR3 protein is CASSSPSGSYNEQFF. As DNA, the CDR3 is TGTGCCAGCAGTTCACCTAGCGGCTCCTACAATGAGCAGTTCTTC.

The rearrangement uses TRBV6-1 and TRBJ1-2; unclear D gene. In germline, CDR1 is MNHNS, CDR2 SASEGT. V shed 3 bases and J shed 5 bases, with 22 bases lying between them. The CDR3 is 17 residues long. CDR3 sequence reads: CASSENGPRVWRYGYTF. The CDR3 DNA sequence: TGTGCCAGCAGTGAGAACGGCCCCAGAGTTTGGAGGTATGGCTACACCTTC.

The chain carries TRBV6-5 and TRBJ1-4; D ambiguous. CDR3 size: 14 residues. The germline V gene has CDR1 MNHEY and CDR2 SVGAGI. V was pared by 0 bases and J by 8 bases, with 10 bases between. CDR3 sequence: CASSYSSSTEKLFF. The CDR3 bases are TGTGCCAGCAGTTACTCGTCTAGTACGGAAAAACTGTTTTTT.

In its sample, this clone was seen once. The J gene is TRBJ2-2, the V gene TRBV15, with 7 bases that match TRBD2. The germline CDR1 and CDR2 sequences are LNHNV and YYDKDF (reference sequence). J gave up 6 bases and V 0 bases, and 7 bases lay outside the gene matches. This CDR3 has 16 residues. The CDR3 spells CATSREGLADSGELFF. The CDR3 bases are TGTGCCACCAGCAGAGAGGGGCTAGCGGATTCCGGGGAGCTGTTTTTT. Full variable domain (missing parts from reference TRBV15 and TRBJ2-2): DAMVIQNPRYQVTQFGKPVTLSCSQTLNHNVMYWYQQKSSQAPKLLFHYYDKDFNNEADTPDNFQSRRPNTSFCFLDIRSPGLGDTAMYLCATSREGLADSGELFFGEGSRLTVL.

The chain employs TRBV5-6 and TRBJ1-1; D is possibly TRBD1 (6 bases). V lost 7 bases and J 5 bases, leaving 12 bases between the germline ends. The CDR3 runs 12 residues. CDR1 is SGHDT and CDR2 is YYEEEE in the germline V gene. The CDR3 loop reads CASRRGKTEAFF. The CDR3 DNA reads TGTGCCAGCCGCAGGGGAAAAACTGAAGCTTTCTTT.

This clone was seen a few times. The chain carries TRBV4-1 and TRBJ2-7; TRBD1 agrees at 9 bases. Germline trimming cut 2 bases from V and 3 bases from J; bases unmatched to any gene: 5. This CDR3 contains 15 residues. CDR1 MGHRA and CDR2 YSYEKL come from the germline V gene. The DNA for the CDR3 is TGCGCCAGCAGCCAAACGACAGGGGGGAACTACGAGCAGTACTTC. Amino acids: CASSQTTGGNYEQYF.

The chain is built from TRBV6-6 and TRBJ2-7, with D unresolved. There are 15 residues in the CDR3. The V gene's germline CDR1 is MNHNY and CDR2 SVGAGI (reference sequence). V lost 6 bases, J lost 1 base, and 16 bases lay in between. CDR3 bases: TGTGCCAGCAGCCTGAATGAGAGGAGTTCCTACGAGCAGTACTTC. This encodes CASSLNERSSYEQYF.

The gene calls are TRBV20-1 and TRBJ1-2, with D uncertain. Germline V gene sequence: CDR1 DFQATT, CDR2 SNEGSKA (reference sequence). There are 11 residues in the CDR3. The V end lost 2 bases, the J end lost 7 bases, and 8 bases lay between the germline ends. CDR3 loop: CSARPEAGYTF. Written as DNA, the CDR3 is TGCAGTGCTAGACCAGAGGCTGGCTACACCTTC.

The chain links TRBV27 to TRBJ2-5; D is ambiguous. Trimming shortened V by 2 bases and J by 1 base, and 8 bases separated the two germline ends. The CDR3 has 14 amino acids. CDR1 and CDR2 (germline): MNHEY, SMNVEV (reference sequence). For the CDR3, the DNA is TGTGCCAGCAGTTTAGGGCCGCCCCAAGAGACCCAGTACTTC. This translates into CASSLGPPQETQYF.

CDR3 amino acids: CAPVGGEVYGYTF. The CDR3 DNA sequence: TGTGCCCCCGTAGGGGGCGAGGTCTATGGCTACACCTTC. The chain carries TRBV6-5 and TRBJ1-2, with 7 bases matching TRBD1. The junction had 10 bases not matched to a gene; V was cut back by 11 bases and J by 4 bases. Per the germline V gene, CDR1 is MNHEY and CDR2 is SVGAGI. The CDR3 totals 13 residues.

The genes are TRBV28 and TRBJ1-3; possibly TRBD1 for D (5 bases). This CDR3 region has 16 residues. Germline V gene data show CDR1 as MDHEN and CDR2 as SYDVKM. V lost 6 bases and J lost 4, with 19 bases in between. The DNA of the CDR3 is TGTGCCAGCAGGCCAGCCCAGGGCGAATCGGGAAACACCATATATTTT. Protein product: CASRPAQGESGNTIYF.

This clone was detected only a few times. The chain joins TRBV18 to TRBJ2-7; no reliable D call. Germline CDR1 and CDR2: KGHSH and LQKENI. V was trimmed by 1 base and J by 6 bases, leaving 13 bases between them. CDR3 size: 14 residues. CDR3 nucleotide sequence: TGTGCCAGCTCACCACATAGGCGGCCTGCCGAGCAGTACTTC. It codes for CASSPHRRPAEQYF.

The V call is TRBV28, the J call TRBJ1-2; D unclear. V was trimmed by 3 bases and J by 7 bases, leaving 12 bases between them. Germline lookup yields CDR1 MDHEN and CDR2 SYDVKM. The CDR3 is made up of 13 amino acids. The CDR3 DNA reads TGTGCCAGCAGTTTTACCGGTCTAGGTGGCTACACCTTC. This sequence encodes CASSFTGLGGYTF.